This is a list of T cell receptor beta chains from one sample in a study of blood T cells in healthy people across ages. TCRdb reanalysed the 5' RACE reads using MiXCR and keeps one entry per CDR3 protein. The table has about 760,000 distinct CDR3 sequences, roughly 50% seen once. The sequenced sample was blood. The receptor source for this set is a man aged 35-49 years in good health. Each CDR3 is given with its conserved first and last residue. A D gene is named only where the DNA matches it firmly. The size entry is marked missing in some rows and otherwise reads once, few, many or a size class.

d_gene: NA
j_gene: TRBJ2-7
v_gene: TRBV6-2/TRBV6-3
abundance: NA
CDR3aa: CASSYSGGPPGDQYF
CDR3nt: TGTGCCAGCAGTTACTCTGGGGGCCCGCCGGGGGACCAGTACTTC

d_gene: NA
j_gene: TRBJ2-4
v_gene: TRBV9
abundance: NA
CDR3aa: CASSLAEGTVYF
CDR3nt: TGTGCCAGCAGCCTGGCGGAGGGGACGGTGTACTTC

d_gene: TRBD1
j_gene: TRBJ1-1
v_gene: TRBV25-1
abundance: NA
CDR3aa: CASSEFDRVVTEAFF
CDR3nt: TGTGCCAGCAGTGAATTCGACAGGGTGGTGACTGAAGCTTTCTTT

d_gene: TRBD1
j_gene: TRBJ2-6
v_gene: TRBV24-1
abundance: NA
CDR3aa: CATSDFRQGAGANVLTF
CDR3nt: TGTGCCACCAGTGATTTCCGACAGGGTGCAGGGGCCAACGTCCTGACTTTC

d_gene: NA
j_gene: TRBJ2-1
v_gene: TRBV6-2/TRBV6-3
abundance: few
CDR3aa: CASSSSTVQFF
CDR3nt: TGTGCCAGCAGCTCGTCTACCGTGCAGTTCTTC

d_gene: TRBD1
j_gene: TRBJ2-1
v_gene: TRBV13
abundance: NA
CDR3aa: CASSRNTGDSYNEQFF
CDR3nt: TGTGCCAGCAGCAGGAACACAGGGGACTCCTACAATGAGCAGTTCTTC

d_gene: NA
j_gene: TRBJ1-1
v_gene: TRBV29-1
abundance: NA
CDR3aa: CSALASNTGAFF
CDR3nt: TGCAGCGCTCTTGCGTCGAACACTGGAGCTTTCTTT

d_gene: NA
j_gene: TRBJ2-1
v_gene: TRBV5-1
abundance: NA
CDR3aa: CASSLGRAGSGEQFF
CDR3nt: TGCGCCAGCAGCTTGGGAAGAGCAGGGTCCGGTGAGCAGTTCTTC

d_gene: NA
j_gene: TRBJ2-5
v_gene: TRBV6-5
abundance: few
CDR3aa: CASSYSNGLKGTQYF
CDR3nt: TGTGCCAGCAGTTACTCGAATGGGCTAAAGGGGACCCAGTACTTC

d_gene: NA
j_gene: TRBJ2-3
v_gene: TRBV4-3
abundance: NA
CDR3aa: CASSQDIGGTDTQYF
CDR3nt: TGCGCCAGCAGCCAAGATATCGGCGGGACGGATACGCAGTATTTT